The 32 T cell receptor beta chains listed next were all sequenced from one sample in a study of blood T cell repertoires in COVID-19. The repertoire was sequenced with immunoSEQ multiplex PCR; TCRdb's copy has only in-frame clones and lacks some. The data show about 120,000 clones, with more than 80% seen just once and roughly 10% held by the top ten. Sequenced: peripheral blood. These receptors originate from a human donor in a cohort sampled during active COVID-19.

J is TRBJ1-1 and V is TRBV29-1; 8 nucleotides align to TRBD1. The V segment lost 4 bases and the J segment 4 bases; nucleotides outside the gene matches: 14. Germline values: CDR1 SQVTM, CDR2 ANQGSEA. The length of the CDR3 is 16 residues. CDR3 protein: CSVVQGAFSYITEAFF. CDR3 sequence (DNA): TGCAGCGTTGTTCAGGGGGCCTTTTCTTATATCACTGAAGCTTTCTTT.

This chain joins TRBV7-3 and TRBJ2-2; 9 bases align to TRBD1. The ends lost 4 bases at V and 6 bases at J; junction bases unmatched: 9. Germline V CDR1 and CDR2: SGHTA, FQGTGA. This CDR3 has 16 residues. In nucleotides, the CDR3 is TGTGCCAGCAGCTCCGACGACAGGGGGAGGCCCGGGGAGCTGTTTTTT. This sequence encodes CASSSDDRGRPGELFF.

V gene TRBV28 combines with J gene TRBJ2-7; tentatively, D is TRBD1 (8 bases). This CDR3 has 15 amino acids. Germline lookup yields CDR1 MDHEN and CDR2 SYDVKM. V lost 7 bases, J lost 6 bases, and 22 bases lay in between. For the CDR3, the DNA is TGTGCCAGCAATGCGGGGGACAGGAGGTACCGCGAGCAGTACTTC. Translation gives CASNAGDRRYREQYF.

This chain links TRBV10-3 with TRBJ1-2; TRBD1 matches at 7 bases. The J segment lost 7 bases and the V segment lost 6 bases, leaving 11 bases of the junction unmatched. Germline-derived CDR1 and CDR2 are ENHRY and SYGVKD. The length of the CDR3 is 14 residues. This chain's CDR3 is CAISQTGVGLGYTF. DNA for the CDR3: TGTGCCATCAGCCAAACAGGGGTTGGTCTTGGCTACACCTTC.

The chain uses TRBV30 and TRBJ1-1; 7 nucleotides align to TRBD1. The CDR3 extends over 15 amino acids. CDR1 is GTSNPN, CDR2 SVGIG, per germline (reference sequence). Trimming removed 0 bases from V and 0 bases from J; junction bases left unmatched: 4. The CDR3: CAWSVPGQMNTEAFF. The CDR3 nucleotides are TGTGCCTGGAGTGTACCGGGACAGATGAACACTGAAGCTTTCTTT.

As for this clone: Mismatch with germline at one junction end may stem from a read error. The chain couples TRBV5-1 to TRBJ1-4; D is unresolved. CDR1 is SGHRS, CDR2 YFSETQ, per germline. The CDR3 runs to 15 residues. The CDR3 is CASSPSADLMKNLFF. The CDR3 coding sequence is TGCGCCAGCAGCCCCTCGGCGGATCTAATGAAAAACCTGTTTTTT.

The chain couples TRBV16 to TRBJ1-1; D remains ambiguous. Looked up from germline, CDR1 is KGHSY and CDR2 is FQNENV. The CDR3 loop spans 15 amino acids. V gave up 2 bases and J gave up 7 bases, with 17 bases separating them. As DNA, the CDR3 is TGTGCCAGCAGCCAACTTGGGCCAGGAGGGTTTGAAGCTTTCTTT. Its translation: CASSQLGPGGFEAFF.

This clone came up a few times. V gene TRBV3-1 (or the pseudogene TRBV3-2) combines with J gene TRBJ2-7; 10 bases align to TRBD1. Germline trimming cut 3 bases from V and 7 bases from J; bases unmatched to any gene: 9. CDR1 and CDR2 (germline): LGHDT, YNNKEL (reference sequence). The CDR3 runs to 15 residues. CDR3 sequence reads: CASSQRDRGFREQYF. The CDR3 nucleotides read TGTGCCAGCAGCCAGCGGGACAGGGGCTTTAGGGAGCAGTACTTC.

The V call is TRBV7-9, the J call TRBJ1-4; 8 nucleotides line up with TRBD1. Germline lookup yields CDR1 SEHNR and CDR2 FQNEAQ (reference sequence). V was pared by 6 bases and J by 7 bases, with 7 bases of the junction left unmatched. The CDR3 runs to 14 residues. DNA of the CDR3: TGTGCCAGCAGATCGACAGGGGAGGGTGAAAAACTGTTTTTT. This codes for CASRSTGEGEKLFF.

The chain is built from TRBV18 and TRBJ2-1; 7 bases fit TRBD2. Looked up from germline, CDR1 is KGHSH and CDR2 is LQKENI. CDR3 size: 14 residues. V shed 2 bases and J 2 bases; nucleotides not matched to a gene: 0. For the CDR3, the DNA is TGTGCCAGCTCACCAGGACTAGCCTACAATGAGCAGTTCTTC. Its protein product is CASSPGLAYNEQFF.

The chain employs TRBV29-1 and TRBJ2-1, with TRBD2 as a possible D gene (6 bases). Germline CDR1 and CDR2: SQVTM and ANQGSEA. Between the trimmed V and J ends, which lost 5 bases and 6 bases, there was a span of 26 bases. This CDR3 is built from 17 residues. Written as DNA, the CDR3 is TGCAGCGTTTCGGCGGGATGGTCGCAGGGTGGTGGCAATGAGCAGTTCTTC. Translating it yields CSVSAGWSQGGGNEQFF.

The chain uses TRBV27 and TRBJ2-7, with 8 bases matching TRBD1. The V segment lost 5 bases and the J segment 2 bases; nucleotides outside the gene matches: 5. CDR3 length: 14 residues. Germline lookup yields CDR1 MNHEY and CDR2 SMNVEV (reference sequence). Here the CDR3 DNA reads TGTGCCAGCAGTAAGGACAGGGTGGCCTACGAGCAGTACTTC. Translating gives CASSKDRVAYEQYF.

V usage is TRBV4-1 and J usage is TRBJ1-1; D is undetermined. Trimming left V 3 bases short and J 6 bases short, with 11 bases between. The CDR3 sequence is 13 residues long. Germline CDR1 and CDR2: MGHRA and YSYEKL. DNA of the CDR3: TGCGCCAGCAGCCACCCGGGTCAGCCTGAAGCTTTCTTT. Amino acids: CASSHPGQPEAFF.

V usage is TRBV7-9 and J usage is TRBJ1-1; 7 positions agree with TRBD1. The CDR3 covers 14 residues. Losses at the gene ends were 0 bases for V and 4 bases for J; bases not matched to a gene: 2. CDR1 and CDR2 (germline): SEHNR, FQNEAQ (reference sequence). The CDR3 here is CASSLAAGGTEAFF. Written as DNA, the CDR3 is TGTGCCAGCAGCTTAGCGGCAGGGGGCACTGAAGCTTTCTTT.

The chain recombines TRBV7-2 with TRBJ2-3; 8 bases agree with TRBD2. V shed 0 bases and J 4 bases; nucleotides not matched to a gene: 6. The CDR3 runs 16 residues. Germline V gene lookup returns CDR1 SGHTA and CDR2 FQGNSA. The CDR3 loop is CASSLAPAGGPDTQYF. CDR3 DNA sequence: TGTGCCAGCAGCTTAGCTCCTGCGGGAGGACCAGATACGCAGTATTTT. The whole variable domain, filled in from reference TRBV7-2 and TRBJ2-3, reads GAGVSQSPSNKVTEKGKDVELRCDPISGHTALYWYRQSLGQGLEFLIYFQGNSAPDKSGLPSDRFSAERTGGSVSTLTIQRTQQEDSAVYLCASSLAPAGGPDTQYFGPGTRLTVL.

This clone showed up just a few times. The V call is TRBV30, the J call TRBJ1-2; perhaps TRBD1 as D (6 bases). V was clipped by 2 bases and J by 0 bases, with 22 bases between them. Germline CDR1 reads GTSNPN; CDR2 reads SVGIG (reference sequence). This CDR3 region has 18 residues. The CDR3 DNA follows: TGTGCCTGGAGTCCCCCCGGGGGGTGGACAGCGACTAACTATGGCTACACCTTC. It codes for CAWSPPGGWTATNYGYTF.

The CDR3 DNA is TGTGCCAGCAGTGAATCCGGGAACAATCAGCCCCAGCATTTT. This encodes CASSESGNNQPQHF. This rearrangement joins TRBV2 to TRBJ1-5; D unclear. Deletions cut 2 bases from V and 3 bases from J, with 8 bases between. This CDR3 contains 14 residues. Germline CDR1 reads SNHLY; CDR2 reads FYNNEI.

The chain has TRBV30 and TRBJ2-7, with 7 nucleotides matching TRBD1. CDR1 GTSNPN and CDR2 SVGIG come from the germline V gene (reference sequence). J gave up 3 bases and V 5 bases, and 1 base lay outside the gene matches. This CDR3 comprises 11 residues. CDR3 nucleotides: TGTGCCTGGGGGGACAGCTACGAGCAGTACTTC. Its protein product is CAWGDSYEQYF.

This rearrangement joins TRBV28 to TRBJ2-5, with 11 bases identical to TRBD2. Germline CDR1 MDHEN, CDR2 SYDVKM. CDR3 length: 16 amino acids. The trim removed 1 base at V and 5 bases at J, leaving 6 bases unmatched. DNA of the CDR3: TGTGCCAGCAGTTTATCTGTAGCGGGAGGGCCTGAGACCCAGTACTTC. The encoded protein is CASSLSVAGGPETQYF.

The CDR3 is CSASAGGEINSGNTIYF. In DNA, the CDR3 is TGCAGTGCTAGTGCAGGGGGCGAAATAAACTCTGGAAACACCATATATTTT. The V gene is TRBV20-1, the J gene TRBJ1-3, with TRBD1 matching 8 bases. V shed 3 bases and J 0 bases; nucleotides not matched to a gene: 10. The CDR3 is made up of 17 amino acids. Germline V gene lookup returns CDR1 DFQATT and CDR2 SNEGSKA (reference sequence).

This chain connects TRBV20-1 to TRBJ1-1; perhaps TRBD1 as D (5 bases). Germline V gene sequence: CDR1 DFQATT, CDR2 SNEGSKA (reference sequence). V was clipped by 3 bases and J by 4 bases, with 12 bases between them. This CDR3 contains 13 residues. The CDR3 DNA follows: TGCAGTGCTAGTCGAGGCAGGGTCACTGAAGCTTTCTTT. Amino acids: CSASRGRVTEAFF.

In this sample, this clone turned up once. The chain combines TRBV7-2 with TRBJ2-5; TRBD1 agrees at 7 bases. The germline V gene has CDR1 SGHTA and CDR2 FQGNSA. Trimming removed 5 bases from V and 0 bases from J; junction bases left unmatched: 6. This CDR3 comprises 15 residues. In DNA form, the CDR3 reads TGTGCCAGCAGCCGGACCGGGACAGACCAAGAGACCCAGTACTTC. Translated: CASSRTGTDQETQYF.

This sequence joins TRBV6-6 and TRBJ1-2, with D perhaps TRBD1 (6 bases). The CDR3 runs 12 residues. V lost 6 bases, J lost 8 bases, and 13 bases lay in between. CDR1 is MNHNY and CDR2 is SVGAGI in the germline V gene (reference sequence). CDR3 in amino acids: CASSPRTVGYTF. The CDR3 DNA sequence: TGTGCCAGCAGCCCCCGGACAGTCGGCTACACCTTC.

The chain carries TRBV27 and TRBJ2-1; the D gene is possibly TRBD2 (6 bases). V was clipped by 5 bases and J by 5 bases, with 10 bases between them. Per germline, CDR1 MNHEY and CDR2 SMNVEV (reference sequence). The CDR3 totals 13 residues. CDR3 coding DNA: TGTGCCAGCAGTGGGGGGTTACACAATGAGCAGTTCTTC. Residues: CASSGGLHNEQFF.

At least ten counts were recorded for this clone. This chain uses TRBV7-2 with TRBJ2-7; D is possibly TRBD2 (5 bases). CDR3 size: 13 residues. Germline V gene data show CDR1 as SGHTA and CDR2 as FQGNSA. V shed 6 bases and J shed 2 bases, with 11 bases lying between them. The CDR3 region is CASRTDGTYEQYF. The CDR3 nucleotides read TGTGCCAGCAGAACAGACGGGACCTACGAGCAGTACTTC.

The V gene is TRBV19, the J gene TRBJ1-1; the match to TRBD1 covers 7 bases. CDR3 size: 16 residues. Trimming removed 4 bases from V and 4 bases from J; junction bases left unmatched: 12. The germline V gene encodes CDR1 LNHDA and CDR2 SQIVND (reference sequence). As DNA, the CDR3 is TGTGCCAGTAGTAGGAGAACCGAGACAGGGACCACTGAAGCTTTCTTT. Translation gives CASSRRTETGTTEAFF.

The V and J genes are TRBV10-1 and TRBJ1-5, with D hard to call. The CDR3 is made up of 15 amino acids. CDR1 is WNHNN, CDR2 SYGVQD, per germline (reference sequence). The germline V and J ends were trimmed by 4 bases and 5 bases, with 15 bases remaining between them. CDR3 loop: CASSVVRKMDQPQHF. As DNA, the CDR3 is TGCGCCAGCAGTGTTGTCAGGAAGATGGATCAGCCCCAGCATTTT.

The V call is TRBV14, the J call TRBJ2-7; maybe TRBD1 (7 bases). The CDR3 length is 16 residues. Germline V CDR1 and CDR2: SGHDN, FVKESK. V dropped 3 bases and J dropped 6 bases, with 21 bases sitting between them. CDR3 region: CASSHPGLRGLIEQYF. CDR3 DNA: TGTGCCAGCAGCCACCCGGGACTGAGGGGGCTTATCGAGCAGTACTTC.

This clone was counted once. The J gene is TRBJ2-7, the V gene TRBV18; 9 bases fit TRBD2. The V gene end was trimmed by 4 bases and the J gene end by 2 bases; junction bases not matched to a gene: 3. CDR1 is KGHSH, CDR2 LQKENI, per germline. The CDR3 is 14 amino acids. CDR3 coding DNA: TGTGCCAGCTCACAGGCGGGAGGGCCCTACGAGCAGTACTTC. Its protein product is CASSQAGGPYEQYF.

This clone showed up just a few times. Here the CDR3 reads CAWSPTVNGYTIQYF. The CDR3 region has the DNA TGTGCCTGGAGTCCGACAGTCAACGGGTATACCATTCAGTACTTC. The chain recombines TRBV30 with TRBJ2-4; maybe TRBD1 (5 bases). Germline V gene sequence: CDR1 GTSNPN, CDR2 SVGIG (reference sequence). The CDR3 is made up of 15 amino acids. The V end lost 2 bases, the J end lost 9 bases, and 20 bases lay between the germline ends. Using reference TRBV30 and TRBJ2-4 for the parts outside the CDR3, the full variable domain is SQTIHQWPATLVQPVGSPLSLECTVEGTSNPNLYWYRQAAGRGLQLLFYSVGIGQISSEVPQNLSASRPQDRQFILSSKKLLLSDSGFYLCAWSPTVNGYTIQYFGAGTRLSVL.

The chain is built from TRBV7-2 and TRBJ1-4; no clear D. The germline V gene has CDR1 SGHTA and CDR2 FQGNSA. V shed 1 base and J shed 0 bases, with 6 bases lying between them. There are 15 residues in the CDR3. The CDR3 sequence: CASSLGTTTNEKLFF. Written as DNA, the CDR3 is TGTGCCAGCAGCTTAGGAACAACAACTAATGAAAAACTGTTTTTT.

The chain has TRBV6-5 and TRBJ2-3; D ambiguous. The V end lost 1 base, the J end lost 0 bases, and 11 bases lay between the germline ends. Looked up from germline, CDR1 is MNHEY and CDR2 is SVGAGI. The CDR3 is made up of 16 amino acids. CDR3 in DNA: TGTGCCAGCAGTTACTTGGCGGCCCTTAGCACAGATACGCAGTATTTT. Protein product: CASSYLAALSTDTQYF.